This record concerns one T cell receptor beta chain sequence. Its target is not known. This record comes from a study of T cell responses to AZD1222 COVID-19 vaccine. Study-wide points: Unmutated variant regions reportedly attract nearly half of all spike-specific TCRs. Just a handful of people given AZD1222 tested seropositive at baseline. Females outnumbered males among donors, who were mostly white British; clonal diversity was possibly underestimated.

The CDR3 has 16 residues. Germline assignment: CDR1 MNHEY and CDR2 SMNVEV (reference sequence). The V and J ends lost 1 base and 7 bases, in that order; junction bases with no gene match: 10. Sequenced by immunoSEQ multiplex PCR; TCRdb stores in-frame clones only, minus some. The sample records 100,000 to 150,000 clones, 87% being singletons. The starting material was peripheral blood, obtained on day 0 of AZD1222 vaccination. This chain uses TRBV27 with TRBJ1-5; 7 nucleotides agree with TRBD1. The origin of this receptor is an adult in good health. CDR3 nucleotides: TGTGCCAGCAGTTTATTACAGGGGCCCCGGGGGCAGCCCCAGCATTTT. Its translation: CASSLLQGPRGQPQHF.